These 23 T cell receptor beta chains were all obtained from the same sample, sequenced in a study of T cell responses to AZD1222 COVID-19 vaccine. Sequenced by immunoSEQ multiplex PCR; TCRdb stores in-frame clones only, minus some. The sample records some 100,000 clones, over 90% being singletons. The input for sequencing was peripheral blood, taken on day 0 of AZD1222 vaccination. These receptors all stem from an adult in good health.

The rearrangement uses TRBV20-1 and TRBJ1-2; D is possibly TRBD1 (5 bases). Trimming took 6 bases from V and 4 from J, leaving 6 bases between them. Germline loops: CDR1 DFQATT, CDR2 SNEGSKA (reference sequence). This CDR3 spans 10 amino acids. The CDR3 here is CSATGYGYTF. DNA of the CDR3: TGCAGTGCAACAGGCTATGGCTACACCTTC.

The chain recombines TRBV21-1 with TRBJ1-2; TRBD1 was called by the table and not checked on the DNA. TRBV21-1 has pseudogene status. This CDR3 spans 15 amino acids. The CDR3 here is CASSKQQTGGRGYTF. The CDR3 coding sequence is TGTGCCAGCAGCAAACAACAAACAGGGGGCCGAGGCTACACCTTC.

V usage is TRBV28 and J usage is TRBJ1-2, with TRBD1 as a possible D gene (5 bases). The CDR3 has 14 residues. Trimming left V 4 bases short and J 2 bases short, with 11 bases between. Germline CDR1 reads MDHEN; CDR2 reads SYDVKM. This chain's CDR3 is CASSSGTENYGYTF. The CDR3 DNA is TGTGCCAGCAGTTCAGGGACCGAGAACTATGGCTACACCTTC.

This clone occurred a few times. The CDR3 sequence: CASRKQGARAFF. The CDR3, as DNA: TGTGCCAGCAGGAAACAGGGGGCCCGGGCTTTCTTT. V usage is TRBV28 and J usage is TRBJ1-1; 9 nucleotides match TRBD1. The CDR3 consists of 12 residues. Trimming cost V 6 bases and J 11 bases; bases outside gene matches: 7. Germline V gene data show CDR1 as MDHEN and CDR2 as SYDVKM.

This sequence joins TRBV3-1 (or the pseudogene TRBV3-2) and TRBJ1-6; D possibly corresponds to TRBD1 (6 bases). Trimming pared 4 bases from V and 7 bases from J, leaving 14 bases between. Germline V gives CDR1 LGHDT, CDR2 YNNKEL (reference sequence). There are 15 residues in the CDR3. The CDR3 DNA follows: TGTGCCAGCAGCCGAGTTGGGCAGGGGAATTCACCCCTCCACTTT. This translates into CASSRVGQGNSPLHF.

The V call is TRBV29-1, the J call TRBJ2-6; D unresolved. V was clipped by 4 bases and J by 0 bases, with 7 bases between them. CDR1 is SQVTM, CDR2 ANQGSEA, per germline. CDR3 length: 14 residues. CDR3 amino acids: CSVAVDSGANVLTF. As DNA, the CDR3 is TGCAGCGTTGCTGTGGACTCTGGGGCCAACGTCCTGACTTTC.

This clone was recorded only once. The V gene is TRBV9, the J gene TRBJ2-1, with 7 bases fitting TRBD2. The ends lost 4 bases at V and 6 bases at J; junction bases unmatched: 16. Looked up from germline, CDR1 is SGDLS and CDR2 is YYNGEE. CDR3 length: 17 residues. The CDR3 DNA sequence: TGTGCCAGCAGCCCCCACGGTGCGGGAGACGGAGGCAATGAGCAGTTCTTC. Translated, it gives CASSPHGAGDGGNEQFF.

The chain employs TRBV29-1 and TRBJ2-1; D not resolved. V lost 0 bases, J lost 6 bases, and 15 bases lay in between. Per the germline V gene, CDR1 is SQVTM and CDR2 is ANQGSEA. The CDR3 sequence is 15 residues long. The CDR3 DNA is TGCAGCGTTGAAGATCGGTCCTTACGAACCAATGAGCAGTTCTTC. Translating it yields CSVEDRSLRTNEQFF.

The chain uses TRBV30 and TRBJ1-4, with D unclear. The germline V and J ends were trimmed by 0 bases and 3 bases, with 17 bases remaining between them. The germline V gene has CDR1 GTSNPN and CDR2 SVGIG (reference sequence). The CDR3 consists of 17 residues. The CDR3 loop reads CAWSVAWNRGANEKLFF. CDR3 nucleotide sequence: TGTGCCTGGAGTGTAGCATGGAACCGCGGGGCTAATGAAAAACTGTTTTTT. Together with reference TRBV30 and TRBJ1-4, the CDR3 gives the full variable domain: SQTIHQWPATLVQPVGSPLSLECTVEGTSNPNLYWYRQAAGRGLQLLFYSVGIGQISSEVPQNLSASRPQDRQFILSSKKLLLSDSGFYLCAWSVAWNRGANEKLFFGSGTQLSVL.

The chain employs TRBV5-6 and TRBJ1-1, with D perhaps matching TRBD1 (5 bases). The germline CDR1 and CDR2 sequences are SGHDT and YYEEEE. Trimming shortened V by 6 bases and J by 11 bases, and 20 bases separated the two germline ends. The CDR3 runs 13 residues. CDR3 sequence: CASTFQGTVGAFF. CDR3 coding DNA: TGTGCCAGCACCTTTCAAGGGACTGTTGGCGCTTTCTTT.

This clone was recorded only once. J is TRBJ2-1 and V is TRBV19; D gene ambiguous. CDR1 LNHDA and CDR2 SQIVND come from the germline V gene (reference sequence). The V gene lost 3 bases and the J gene lost 8 bases, with 20 bases spanning the gap. The CDR3 runs 16 residues. CDR3 in amino acids: CASSIWADLGRDEQFF. The CDR3 region has the DNA TGTGCCAGTAGTATTTGGGCGGATCTGGGAAGGGATGAGCAGTTCTTC.

This clone showed up just once. The chain carries TRBV3-1 (or the pseudogene TRBV3-2) and TRBJ1-4; TRBD1 aligns across 9 bases. The ends lost 2 bases at V and 6 bases at J; junction bases unmatched: 13. Per the germline V gene, CDR1 is LGHDT and CDR2 is YNNKEL (reference sequence). The CDR3 loop spans 18 amino acids. The chain's CDR3 is CASSQTDRGAQRYEKLFF. CDR3 in DNA: TGTGCCAGCAGCCAAACAGACAGGGGGGCTCAACGTTATGAAAAACTGTTTTTT.

The chain couples TRBV5-1 to TRBJ1-1; no firm D call. The CDR3 has 15 residues. CDR1 and CDR2 from the germline V gene are SGHRS and YFSETQ. Trimming stripped 4 bases from V and 2 bases from J, with 15 bases between. Written as DNA, the CDR3 is TGCGCCAGCAGCCCTCGGCAGGACTTTAACACTGAAGCTTTCTTT. It translates to CASSPRQDFNTEAFF.

The chain carries TRBV4-2 and TRBJ2-3; D not certain. Trimming shortened V by 0 bases and J by 0 bases, and 7 bases separated the two germline ends. The CDR3 sequence is 15 residues long. Looked up from germline, CDR1 is LGHNA and CDR2 is YNFKEQ. DNA of the CDR3: TGTGCCAGCAGCCAAGATCCTGGGAGCACAGATACGCAGTATTTT. Translated: CASSQDPGSTDTQYF.

CDR3 in DNA: TGTGCCAGCTCACCAGGGGCGGACACTGAAGCTTTCTTT. It codes for CASSPGADTEAFF. The chain combines TRBV18 with TRBJ1-1; D perhaps matches TRBD1 (5 bases). The germline V and J ends were trimmed by 2 bases and 3 bases, with 7 bases remaining between them. The CDR3 is 13 amino acids. Germline V gives CDR1 KGHSH, CDR2 LQKENI.

V gene TRBV7-6 combines with J gene TRBJ2-1; D might be TRBD1 or TRBD2, each matching 5 bases. V lost 3 bases and J 2 bases, leaving 8 bases between the germline ends. Germline values: CDR1 SGHVS, CDR2 FNYEAQ. CDR3 size: 14 residues. This chain's CDR3 is CASSLQGAYNEQFF. The CDR3 region has the DNA TGTGCCAGCAGCTTGCAGGGAGCCTACAATGAGCAGTTCTTC.

This chain connects TRBV11-2 to TRBJ2-7; no clear D. Germline-derived CDR1 and CDR2 are SGHAT and FQNNGV. The CDR3 is 15 residues long. V lost 4 bases and J lost 3, with 16 bases in between. The CDR3 region is CASSSPSLLRYEQYF. CDR3 DNA sequence: TGTGCCAGCAGCTCCCCGTCTCTTCTTCGCTACGAGCAGTACTTC.

The chain joins TRBV11-2 to TRBJ1-1, with D maybe TRBD1 (6 bases). Germline CDR1 reads SGHAT; CDR2 reads FQNNGV. The CDR3 extends over 15 amino acids. Trimming removed 2 bases at V and 4 bases at J, with 14 bases between. CDR3 nucleotide sequence: TGTGCCAGCAGCTTAATCTTCGGGACACCCACTGAAGCTTTCTTT. Its translation is CASSLIFGTPTEAFF. The full variable domain, in which reference TRBV11-2 and TRBJ1-1 provide the parts outside the CDR3, is EAGVAQSPRYKIIEKRQSVAFWCNPISGHATLYWYQQILGQGPKLLIQFQNNGVVDDSQLPKDRFSAERLKGVDSTLKIQPAKLEDSAVYLCASSLIFGTPTEAFFGQGTRLTVV.

This chain connects TRBV11-2 to TRBJ1-1, with TRBD1 matching 7 bases. Germline assignment: CDR1 SGHAT and CDR2 FQNNGV. The CDR3 is 14 residues long. V lost 5 bases to trimming and J lost 2 bases; unmatched junction nucleotides: 5. In DNA, the CDR3 is TGTGCCAGCAGCGAACAGGGGCTAAACACTGAAGCTTTCTTT. Translating gives CASSEQGLNTEAFF.

The chain employs TRBV20-1 and TRBJ1-1; D gene uncertain. V was cut by 1 base and J by 7 bases, with 7 bases left in between. This CDR3 is built from 11 residues. CDR1 and CDR2 from the germline V gene are DFQATT and SNEGSKA (reference sequence). In DNA form, the CDR3 reads TGCAGTGCTAGAGGTAGAAGTGAAGCTTTCTTT. As protein: CSARGRSEAFF.

The rearrangement uses TRBV7-8 and TRBJ1-5; D not resolved. The germline V and J ends were trimmed by 5 bases and 0 bases, with 14 bases remaining between them. Per germline, CDR1 SGHVS and CDR2 FQNEAQ. The CDR3 loop spans 16 amino acids. Here the CDR3 DNA reads TGTGCCAGCAGCGCCTCCCTAGCCTTTAGCAATCAGCCCCAGCATTTT. It specifies CASSASLAFSNQPQHF.

V and J are TRBV9 and TRBJ2-3, with 8 nucleotides matching TRBD2. The CDR3 is made up of 16 amino acids. Germline CDR1 and CDR2: SGDLS and YYNGEE. V gave up 7 bases and J gave up 0 bases; unmatched junction bases: 10. Here the CDR3 reads CASGLGSGGSTDTQYF. The CDR3 DNA is TGTGCCAGCGGCCTGGGAAGCGGGGGCAGCACAGATACGCAGTATTTT. The whole variable domain, filled in from reference TRBV9 and TRBJ2-3, reads DSGVTQTPKHLITATGQRVTLRCSPRSGDLSVYWYQQSLDQGLQFLIQYYNGEERAKGNILERFSAQQFPDLHSELNLSSLELGDSALYFCASGLGSGGSTDTQYFGPGTRLTVL.

The chain uses TRBV29-1 and TRBJ2-3; TRBD2 matches at 7 bases. The CDR3 covers 14 residues. Unmatched junction bases numbered 8, after V lost 5 bases and J lost 3 bases. Germline-derived CDR1 and CDR2 are SQVTM and ANQGSEA. CDR3 coding DNA: TGCAGCGTTCCCTGGACTAGAGGTACAGATACGCAGTATTTT. It specifies CSVPWTRGTDTQYF.